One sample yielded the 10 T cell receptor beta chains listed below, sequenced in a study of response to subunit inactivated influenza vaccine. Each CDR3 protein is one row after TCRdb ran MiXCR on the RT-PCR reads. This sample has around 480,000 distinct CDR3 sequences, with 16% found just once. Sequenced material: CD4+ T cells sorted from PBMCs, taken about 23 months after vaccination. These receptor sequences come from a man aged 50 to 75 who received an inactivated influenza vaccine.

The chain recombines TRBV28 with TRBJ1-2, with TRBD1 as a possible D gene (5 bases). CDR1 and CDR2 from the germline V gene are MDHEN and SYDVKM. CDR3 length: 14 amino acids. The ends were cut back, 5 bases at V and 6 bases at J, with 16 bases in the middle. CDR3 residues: CASSPPVRGDGYTF. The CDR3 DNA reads TGTGCCAGCAGTCCTCCTGTCCGGGGGGATGGCTACACCTTC.

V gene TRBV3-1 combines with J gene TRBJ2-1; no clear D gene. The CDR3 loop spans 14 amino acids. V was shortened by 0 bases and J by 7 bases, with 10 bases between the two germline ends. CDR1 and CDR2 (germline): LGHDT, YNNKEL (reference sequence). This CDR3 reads CASSQDAVSNEQFF. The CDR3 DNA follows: TGTGCCAGCAGCCAAGATGCGGTGAGTAATGAGCAGTTCTTC.

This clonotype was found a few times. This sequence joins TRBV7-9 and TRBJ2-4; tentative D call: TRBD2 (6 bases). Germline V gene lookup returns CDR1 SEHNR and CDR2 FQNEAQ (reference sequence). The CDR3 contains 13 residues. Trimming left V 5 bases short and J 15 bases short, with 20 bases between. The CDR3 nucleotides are TGTGCCAGCAGCCCACCCGGAGGGGCCATCGCGTACTTC. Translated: CASSPPGGAIAYF.

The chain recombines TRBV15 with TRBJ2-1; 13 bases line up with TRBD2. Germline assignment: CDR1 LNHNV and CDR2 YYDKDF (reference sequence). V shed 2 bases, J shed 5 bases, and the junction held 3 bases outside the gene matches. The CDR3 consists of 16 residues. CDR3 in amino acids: CATSRRTSGSNNEQFF. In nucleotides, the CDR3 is TGTGCCACCAGCAGAAGGACTAGCGGGAGCAACAATGAGCAGTTCTTC.

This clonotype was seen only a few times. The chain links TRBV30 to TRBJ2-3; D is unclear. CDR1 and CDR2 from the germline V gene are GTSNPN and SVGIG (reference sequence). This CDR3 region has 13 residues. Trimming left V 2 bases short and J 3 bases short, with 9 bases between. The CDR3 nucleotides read TGTGCCTGGAGTCGTCTGCTGACAGATACGCAGTATTTT. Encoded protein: CAWSRLLTDTQYF.

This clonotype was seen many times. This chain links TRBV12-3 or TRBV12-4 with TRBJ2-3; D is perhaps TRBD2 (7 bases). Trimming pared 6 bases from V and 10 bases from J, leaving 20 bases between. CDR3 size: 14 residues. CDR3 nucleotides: TGTGCCAGCAGCCCCTGGGGGGGGGCCGGGGCGCAGTATTTT. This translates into CASSPWGGAGAQYF.

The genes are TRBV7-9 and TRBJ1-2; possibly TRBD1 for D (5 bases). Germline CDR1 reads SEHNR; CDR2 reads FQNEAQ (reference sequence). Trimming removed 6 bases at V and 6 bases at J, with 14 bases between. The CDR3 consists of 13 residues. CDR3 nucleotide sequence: TGTGCCAGCAGACTGGAAGACAGAAATGGCTACACCTTC. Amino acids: CASRLEDRNGYTF.

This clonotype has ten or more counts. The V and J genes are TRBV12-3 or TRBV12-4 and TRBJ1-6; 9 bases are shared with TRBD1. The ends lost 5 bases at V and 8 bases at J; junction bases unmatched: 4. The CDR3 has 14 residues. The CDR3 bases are TGTGCCAGCAGTCTAGGACAGGGGTATTCACCCCTCCACTTT. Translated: CASSLGQGYSPLHF.

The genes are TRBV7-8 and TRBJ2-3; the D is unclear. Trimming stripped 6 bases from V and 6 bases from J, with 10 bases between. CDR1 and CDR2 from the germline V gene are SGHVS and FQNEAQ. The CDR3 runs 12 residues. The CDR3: CASRPSSDTQYF. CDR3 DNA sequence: TGTGCCAGCAGACCATCGTCGGATACGCAGTATTTT.

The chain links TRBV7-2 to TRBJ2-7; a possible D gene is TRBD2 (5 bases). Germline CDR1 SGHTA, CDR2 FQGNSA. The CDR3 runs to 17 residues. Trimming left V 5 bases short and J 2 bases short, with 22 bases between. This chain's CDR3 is CASSLKDHTGGPYEQYF. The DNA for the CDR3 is TGTGCCAGCAGCCTAAAAGACCATACTGGCGGGCCCTACGAGCAGTACTTC.